This T cell receptor (beta chain) is from a study of OX40 agonist ivuxolimab in advanced cancers. Across the whole study: Ivuxolimab is an agonistic anti-OX40 (CD134) antibody, and patients were treated with it.

Repertoires were generated with immunoSEQ multiplex PCR, while TCRdb's copy carries only in-frame clones and drops some. The profile shows around 81,000 clones, around 80% of them singletons. J gave up 4 bases and V 6 bases, and 6 bases lay outside the gene matches. This CDR3 comprises 14 residues. Germline assignment: CDR1 MNHEY and CDR2 SVGAGI. J is TRBJ1-2 and V is TRBV6-5, with TRBD1 identical over 9 bases. This clonotype originated in an adult with an advanced solid tumor such as melanoma, head and neck, liver or kidney cancer. Here the sequenced sample was CD4+ or CD8+ T cells sorted from blood, taken in a trial of the OX40 agonist ivuxolimab. This CDR3 is CASSRDRGAYGYTF. In nucleotides, the CDR3 is TGTGCCAGCAGCCGAGACAGGGGGGCCTATGGCTACACCTTC.